Listed below are T cell receptor beta chains from one sample, sequenced in a study of cytomegalovirus exposure and HLA in healthy donors. The repertoire was sequenced with immunoSEQ multiplex PCR; TCRdb's copy has only in-frame clones and lacks some. This sample has about 82,000 clones, with about 92% found just once. Sequencing was done on a sample of PBMCs. These TCRs come from a man aged 18 to 35 in good health and CMV-seronegative. CDR3s include the opening cysteine and the closing phenylalanine or tryptophan. Fields, in order: V gene, clone size, D gene, J gene, CDR3 DNA, CDR3 protein. A D gene is named only where the DNA matches it firmly. Expanded clones get a size class; other rows say once, few or many, or leave the size out.

TRBV19	.	.	TRBJ1-4	TGTGCCAGTAGTACCCCTGAGGCAGGGCAAAATGAAAAACTGTTTTTT	CASSTPEAGQNEKLFF
TRBV18	.	.	TRBJ1-1	TGTGCCAGCTCTAGCATCGGAGGGAACACTGAAGCTTTCTTT	CASSSIGGNTEAFF
TRBV6-6	.	TRBD1	TRBJ2-2	TGTGCCAGCAGTTACTCGGGACAGGTCGGTGCCGGGGAGCTGTTTTTT	CASSYSGQVGAGELFF
TRBV2	.	TRBD1	TRBJ1-4	TGTGCCAGCAGTGAAACGACAGGGGGTCTTAGGGAAAAACTGTTTTTT	CASSETTGGLREKLFF
TRBV15	.	.	TRBJ1-2	TGTGCCACCAGCGAGGTAGACCCCGGCCTTAACTATGGCTACACCTTC	CATSEVDPGLNYGYTF
TRBV2	.	TRBD1	TRBJ1-1	TGTGCCAGCAGACCGGGACAGGGAGTCGAAGCTTTCTTT	CASRPGQGVEAFF
TRBV30	.	.	TRBJ2-1	TGTGCCTGGGGTGGCGGTTACGGGGAGCAGTTCTTC	CAWGGGYGEQFF
TRBV5-1	.	.	TRBJ2-7	TGCGCCAGCAGCTTGGAGGGGGGACAGACTACCCAGGGGCAGTACTTC	CASSLEGGQTTQGQYF
TRBV29-1	.	.	TRBJ1-2	TGCAGCGTTGTATCGGCAGGGTATGGCTACACCTTC	CSVVSAGYGYTF
TRBV2	.	.	TRBJ1-6	TGTGCCAGCAGTGACTACAGGGCGATTTCACCCCTCCACTTT	CASSDYRAISPLHF
TRBV4-1	.	TRBD1	TRBJ1-1	TGCGCCAGCAGCCAACCCCCGGGGACAGGGAACACTGAAGCTTTCTTT	CASSQPPGTGNTEAFF
TRBV19	.	.	TRBJ2-1	TGTGCCAGTAGTATAGTTGGGAGTAGTCTAGGTGAGCAGTTCTTC	CASSIVGSSLGEQFF
TRBV28	once	TRBD1	TRBJ1-2	TGTGCCAGCAGTTTATCAGGGGGCTATGGCTACACCTTC	CASSLSGGYGYTF
TRBV6-5	.	TRBD1	TRBJ1-1	TGTGCCAGCAGCCAAAGACAGGGGTACACTGAAGCTTTCTTT	CASSQRQGYTEAFF
TRBV5-5	.	TRBD1	TRBJ2-7	TGTGCCAGCAGTTCCCTCAGCTTCGGGACAGGGGGAGAAGAGCAGTACTTC	CASSSLSFGTGGEEQYF
TRBV28	.	TRBD1	TRBJ2-1	TGTGCCAGCACCACGGACAGGGTCGGATTCTTC	CASTTDRVGFF
TRBV9	once	TRBD2	TRBJ2-7	TGTGCCAGCAGCGTAGTCCCTAGCGGGAGTTACGAGCAGTACTTC	CASSVVPSGSYEQYF
TRBV5-1	.	.	TRBJ2-5	TGCGCCAGCAGCTTATCAGGGTACCAAGAGACCCAGTACTTC	CASSLSGYQETQYF
TRBV21-1	.	.	TRBJ1-1	TGTGCCTCAAGGGGCATGAACACTGAAGCTTTCTTT	CASRGMNTEAFF
TRBV11-3	.	.	TRBJ2-1	TGTGCCAGCAGCTCGAGACAGGTTTCCTACAATGAGCAGTTCTTC	CASSSRQVSYNEQFF
TRBV11-2	.	TRBD1	TRBJ2-7	TGTGCCAGCAGCCTCGCCGGGACAGGGAACTACGAGCAGTACTTC	CASSLAGTGNYEQYF
TRBV6-1	.	TRBD1	TRBJ2-7	TGTGCCAGCCCGGGACAGGGACCTTACGAGCAGTACTTC	CASPGQGPYEQYF
TRBV5-6	.	.	TRBJ2-5	TGTGCCAGCAGTTCGGGATTCCCCGTGGAGACCCAGTACTTC	CASSSGFPVETQYF
TRBV10-1	once	.	TRBJ1-5	TGCGCCAGCAGTGAAACAGGGAAATTCCAGCCCCAGCATTTT	CASSETGKFQPQHF
TRBV27	.	.	TRBJ2-3	TGTGCCAGCAGTATCCCCTTAACAGATACGCAGTATTTT	CASSIPLTDTQYF
TRBV27	once	.	TRBJ2-3	TGTGCCAGCAGTTTTGCGGGACCGGCCACAGATACGCAGTATTTT	CASSFAGPATDTQYF
TRBV27	.	TRBD2	TRBJ2-3	TGTGCCAGCAGTTTATATGTTAGCGGGGACCCGCAGTATTTT	CASSLYVSGDPQYF
TRBV5-5	.	TRBD1	TRBJ2-7	TGTGCCAGCAGCTTGGGGGGGACAGGACCCTACGAGCAGTACTTC	CASSLGGTGPYEQYF
TRBV4-2	.	TRBD2	TRBJ2-1	TGTGCCAGCAGCCAGTTAGCGGGAGGGGTCAATGAGCAGTTCTTC	CASSQLAGGVNEQFF